This entry lists 22 T cell receptor beta chains sequenced from one sample in a study of siplizumab effects on memory and regulatory T cells. Using immunoSEQ multiplex PCR, the repertoire was profiled, and TCRdb retains in-frame clones only, with some absent. The sample shows 100,000 or so clones, around 90% of them seen only once. The material sequenced was non-Treg CD4+ T cells sorted from blood. The receptors originated from a human donor in good health.

The chain couples TRBV4-3 to TRBJ1-4, with 9 positions matching TRBD1. This CDR3 spans 15 amino acids. V shed 4 bases and J 5 bases; nucleotides not matched to a gene: 5. Germline values: CDR1 LGHNA, CDR2 YSLEER. In DNA, the CDR3 is TGCGCCAGCAGCCTCCTGGGACAGGGCAATGAAAAACTGTTTTTT. Its protein is CASSLLGQGNEKLFF.

The rearrangement links TRBV14 to TRBJ1-2; D uncertain. CDR1 and CDR2 from the germline V gene are SGHDN and FVKESK. There are 15 residues in the CDR3. V was shortened by 2 bases and J by 4 bases, with 14 bases between the two germline ends. This chain's CDR3 is CASSQSTRPLYGYTF. CDR3 in DNA: TGTGCCAGCAGCCAATCCACTCGGCCCCTCTATGGCTACACCTTC.

V gene TRBV27 combines with J gene TRBJ2-7; D is perhaps TRBD1 (6 bases). CDR3 length: 16 amino acids. Trimming shortened V by 5 bases and J by 4 bases, and 21 bases separated the two germline ends. Germline V CDR1 and CDR2: MNHEY, SMNVEV (reference sequence). CDR3 residues: CASSEHRQGNGYEQYF. CDR3 nucleotide sequence: TGTGCCAGCAGTGAGCACCGCCAGGGGAATGGGTACGAGCAGTACTTC.

The chain joins TRBV6-6 to TRBJ2-5, with TRBD2 identical over 9 bases. Trimming at V came to 5 bases and at J to 6 bases, leaving 4 bases not matched to a gene. The CDR3 loop spans 13 amino acids. Germline assignment: CDR1 MNHNY and CDR2 SVGAGI (reference sequence). Written as DNA, the CDR3 is TGTGCCAGCAGTCTAGCGGGGTATCAGACCCAGTACTTC. Encoded protein: CASSLAGYQTQYF.

The chain combines TRBV19 with TRBJ1-2, with D perhaps matching TRBD1 (6 bases). V was shortened by 1 base and J by 3 bases, with 9 bases between the two germline ends. CDR3 size: 14 residues. In germline, CDR1 is LNHDA, CDR2 SQIVND (reference sequence). The CDR3 sequence: CASSIVGGDYGYTF. CDR3 nucleotides: TGTGCCAGTAGTATAGTTGGGGGCGACTATGGCTACACCTTC.

The chain employs TRBV25-1 and TRBJ1-1; D unclear. Trimming stripped 3 bases from V and 5 bases from J, with 7 bases between. The CDR3 contains 12 residues. Looked up from germline, CDR1 is MGHDK and CDR2 is SYGVNS. DNA for the CDR3: TGTGCCAGCAGTGACCCACATACTGAAGCTTTCTTT. Translating gives CASSDPHTEAFF.

The chain recombines TRBV29-1 with TRBJ2-1; 12 bases fit TRBD2. The V gene's germline CDR1 is SQVTM and CDR2 ANQGSEA. V trimming: 6 bases; J trimming: 4 bases; junction bases outside the gene matches: 16. The CDR3 is 18 residues long. This CDR3 is CSVRTSGTDTDRYNEQFF. CDR3 bases: TGCAGCGTGCGGACTAGCGGGACCGATACGGACCGATACAATGAGCAGTTCTTC.

The V and J genes are TRBV4-1 and TRBJ2-7; D gene uncertain. Trimming left V 0 bases short and J 2 bases short, with 8 bases between. There are 14 residues in the CDR3. CDR1 is MGHRA, CDR2 YSYEKL, per germline. The CDR3 is CASSQDRTTYEQYF. The CDR3 DNA sequence: TGCGCCAGCAGCCAAGACAGGACCACCTACGAGCAGTACTTC.

This clone was seen just once. CDR3 sequence reads: CASSTQGSNEKLFF. The DNA for the CDR3 is TGTGCCAGCAGCACACAGGGAAGTAATGAAAAACTGTTTTTT. This rearrangement joins TRBV5-8 to TRBJ1-4; possible D gene TRBD1, 6 bases. V lost 4 bases and J 4 bases, leaving 11 bases between the germline ends. The CDR3 sequence is 14 residues long. In germline, CDR1 is SGHTS, CDR2 YDEGEE.

The chain uses TRBV5-8 and TRBJ1-5, with 9 bases fitting TRBD1. This CDR3 contains 15 residues. The V and J ends lost 2 bases and 7 bases, in that order; junction bases with no gene match: 7. CDR1 is SGHTS, CDR2 YDEGEE, per germline. The DNA of the CDR3 is TGTGCCAGCAGCTTTCACAGGGGGCGCGAACAGCCCCAGCATTTT. As protein: CASSFHRGREQPQHF.

The chain has TRBV6-6 and TRBJ1-1, with 8 bases identical to TRBD1. The CDR3 has 15 residues. V shed 2 bases, J shed 1 base, and the junction held 3 bases outside the gene matches. Germline V gives CDR1 MNHNY, CDR2 SVGAGI (reference sequence). CDR3 DNA: TGTGCCAGCAGTTACACGACAGGGGCGAACACTGAAGCTTTCTTT. Translation gives CASSYTTGANTEAFF.

This rearrangement joins TRBV19 to TRBJ2-5; D ambiguous. V dropped 2 bases and J dropped 2 bases, with 15 bases sitting between them. Germline V lookup: CDR1 LNHDA, CDR2 SQIVND (reference sequence). The CDR3 contains 16 residues. CDR3 sequence reads: CASSISGRLSQETQYF. The CDR3 region has the DNA TGTGCCAGTAGTATATCCGGCAGGTTGTCTCAAGAGACCCAGTACTTC.

The rearrangement links TRBV6-5 to TRBJ2-7; 7 nucleotides agree with TRBD1. J lost 7 bases, V lost 2 bases, and 5 bases had no gene match. This CDR3 is 13 amino acids long. Germline values: CDR1 MNHEY, CDR2 SVGAGI. Written as DNA, the CDR3 is TGTGCCAGCAGTTACGACAGGGTGGGGGAGCAGTACTTC. Protein sequence: CASSYDRVGEQYF.

The chain uses TRBV7-3 and TRBJ2-1; 10 nucleotides agree with TRBD2. Per the germline V gene, CDR1 is SGHTA and CDR2 is FQGTGA. V shed 1 base and J 8 bases; nucleotides not matched to a gene: 2. This CDR3 has 14 residues. This CDR3 is CASSLIAGGDEQFF. CDR3 coding DNA: TGTGCCAGCAGCTTAATAGCGGGAGGCGATGAGCAGTTCTTC.

This chain links TRBV5-1 with TRBJ2-5, with D unresolved. Trimming took off 1 base at V and 4 bases at J, with 11 bases between the two ends. The CDR3 spans 14 residues. Per germline, CDR1 SGHRS and CDR2 YFSETQ. CDR3 bases: TGCGCCAGCAGCTTGAATCAGGAGCGAGAGACCCAGTACTTC. This gives the protein CASSLNQERETQYF.

The chain has TRBV2 and TRBJ2-5; 7 bases match TRBD2. The CDR3 extends over 16 amino acids. Trimming cost V 2 bases and J 5 bases; bases outside gene matches: 11. Looked up from germline, CDR1 is SNHLY and CDR2 is FYNNEI. The CDR3 sequence: CASSERVGGVWETQYF. Here the CDR3 DNA reads TGTGCCAGCAGTGAACGAGTGGGAGGGGTTTGGGAGACCCAGTACTTC.

The J gene is TRBJ2-1, the V gene TRBV2; TRBD2 aligns across 7 bases. The V gene end was trimmed by 0 bases and the J gene end by 2 bases; junction bases not matched to a gene: 1. The CDR3 totals 15 residues. Per germline, CDR1 SNHLY and CDR2 FYNNEI. In DNA, the CDR3 is TGTGCCAGCAGTGAAGCGAGCGGGGCCTACAATGAGCAGTTCTTC. As protein: CASSEASGAYNEQFF.

A single count supports this clone. The rearrangement uses TRBV28 and TRBJ1-5, with D maybe TRBD1 (5 bases). V was shortened by 3 bases and J by 6 bases, with 12 bases between the two germline ends. Per germline, CDR1 MDHEN and CDR2 SYDVKM. CDR3 length: 14 amino acids. The CDR3 sequence: CASSFSAGSQPQHF. For the CDR3, the DNA is TGTGCCAGCAGTTTTTCGGCAGGGAGTCAGCCCCAGCATTTT.

The CDR3 is CASSLSDGKYEQYF. The DNA for the CDR3 is TGTGCCAGCAGCTTATCTGACGGTAAATACGAGCAGTACTTC. The J gene is TRBJ2-7, the V gene TRBV11-2, with D uncertain. This CDR3 is 14 amino acids long. In germline, CDR1 is SGHAT, CDR2 FQNNGV. Trimming took 2 bases from V and 4 from J, leaving 12 bases between them.

The J gene is TRBJ2-1, the V gene TRBV7-2; tentatively, D is TRBD1 (7 bases). This CDR3 has 16 amino acids. The germline CDR1 and CDR2 sequences are SGHTA and FQGNSA. V lost 1 base, J lost 9 bases, and 19 bases lay in between. The chain's CDR3 is CASSLGYGRGVSEQFF. The DNA for the CDR3 is TGTGCCAGCAGCTTAGGATATGGCAGGGGGGTAAGTGAGCAGTTCTTC.

V gene TRBV19 combines with J gene TRBJ2-2; D not resolved. Germline values: CDR1 LNHDA, CDR2 SQIVND (reference sequence). This CDR3 has 13 amino acids. V was pared by 6 bases and J by 4 bases, with 9 bases between. The CDR3, as DNA: TGTGCCAGTAGCTGGTTACTCACCGGGGAGCTGTTTTTT. Translation: CASSWLLTGELFF.

The chain employs TRBV10-3 and TRBJ2-7; tentatively, D is TRBD1 (6 bases). Germline CDR1 is ENHRY and CDR2 is SYGVKD. The V and J ends lost 3 bases and 4 bases respectively, with 16 bases between them. The CDR3 loop spans 15 amino acids. CDR3 amino acids: CAISESNDRPYEQYF. The CDR3 DNA follows: TGTGCCATCAGTGAAAGTAACGACAGGCCGTACGAGCAGTACTTC.